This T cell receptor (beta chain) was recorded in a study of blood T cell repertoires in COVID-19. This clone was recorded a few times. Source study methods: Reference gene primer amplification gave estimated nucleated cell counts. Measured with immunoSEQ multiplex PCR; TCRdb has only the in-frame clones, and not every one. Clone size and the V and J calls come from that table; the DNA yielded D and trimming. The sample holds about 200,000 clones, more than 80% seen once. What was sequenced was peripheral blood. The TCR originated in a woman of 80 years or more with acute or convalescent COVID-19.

CDR3 loop: CATSRDRLGLAGESSYEQYF. CDR3 nucleotide sequence: TGTGCCACCAGCAGAGATCGATTGGGACTAGCGGGAGAGTCGTCCTACGAGCAGTACTTC. V gene TRBV15 combines with J gene TRBJ2-7; the match to TRBD2 covers 14 bases. There are 20 residues in the CDR3. Germline CDR1 is LNHNV and CDR2 is YYDKDF (reference sequence). V was clipped by 0 bases and J by 1 base; unmatched bases: 11.